This TCR beta chain was captured by sequencing in a study of PD-1 blockade in classical Hodgkin lymphoma. Comments on this clone: Its antigen is not known.

Only in-frame clones appear in the TCRdb table, and some are missing; sequencing was by immunoSEQ multiplex PCR. This sample carries some 13,000 clones, around 80% of them seen once, and the ten largest clones take roughly 25%. Germline lookup yields CDR1 SGHVS and CDR2 FQNEAQ. The V gene lost 1 base and the J gene lost 0 bases, with 7 bases spanning the gap. The CDR3 runs 15 residues. Patients all relapsed after autologous stem cell transplantation, and there was variation in brentuximab vedotin exposure. Study-wide findings and caveats: Initiation of nivolumab under 1 year after ASCT led to exclusion of patients. TCR diversity at baseline was reported to be reduced in newly diagnosed patients relative to healthy donors.

The sample was peripheral blood mononuclear cells (PBMCs), taken at baseline. The chain recombines TRBV7-8 with TRBJ2-4, with D possibly TRBD1 on 5 matching bases. The sequence was obtained from a human donor with classical Hodgkin lymphoma. CDR3 nucleotide sequence: TGTGCCAGCAGCTTAGATCAGGGAGCCAAAAACATTCAGTACTTC. It specifies CASSLDQGAKNIQYF.